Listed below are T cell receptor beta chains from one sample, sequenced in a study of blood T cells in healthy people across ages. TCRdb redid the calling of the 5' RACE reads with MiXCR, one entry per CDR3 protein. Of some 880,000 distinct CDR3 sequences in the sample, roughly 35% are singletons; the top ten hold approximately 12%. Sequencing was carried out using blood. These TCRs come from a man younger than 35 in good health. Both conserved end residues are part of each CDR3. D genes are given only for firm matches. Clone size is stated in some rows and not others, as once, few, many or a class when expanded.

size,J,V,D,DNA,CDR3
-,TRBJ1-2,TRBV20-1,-,TGCAGTGCTAGAGATCAAGAGTGGTCTGGCTACACCTTC,CSARDQEWSGYTF
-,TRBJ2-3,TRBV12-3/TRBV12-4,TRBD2,TGTGCCAGCAGCTGGGGGAATGCAGGGACTATTATTACAGATACGCAGTATTTT,CASSWGNAGTIITDTQYF
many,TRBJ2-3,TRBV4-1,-,TGCGCCAGCAGCCCAGATGGAGATACGCAGTATTTT,CASSPDGDTQYF
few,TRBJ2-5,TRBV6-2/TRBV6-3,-,TGTGCCAGCAGTCTCGGTAGGAGCGGAGGCCAAGAGACCCAGTACTTC,CASSLGRSGGQETQYF
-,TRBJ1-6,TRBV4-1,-,TGCGCCAGCAGCCAAGAGTGGGCTGGGGAATCACCCCTCCACTTT,CASSQEWAGESPLHF
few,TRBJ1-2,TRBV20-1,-,TGCAGTGCTAGAGATCCGGGGGAAGCTGGCTACACCTTC,CSARDPGEAGYTF
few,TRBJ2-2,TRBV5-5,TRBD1,TGTGCCAGCAGCCCGGGACAGGGTCTTGCCGGGGAGCTGTTTTTT,CASSPGQGLAGELFF
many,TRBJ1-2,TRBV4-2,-,TGTGCCAGCAGCCACCATGGGGCCGGACAAGGGAACTATGGCTACACCTTC,CASSHHGAGQGNYGYTF
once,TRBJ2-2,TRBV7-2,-,TGTGCCAGCAGCTTAGTACACAGTTTAACCGGGGCGCTGTTTTTT,CASSLVHSLTGALFF
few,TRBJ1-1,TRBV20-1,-,TGCAGTGCTCAGCGGGGAATCATGAACACTGAAGCTTTCTTT,CSAQRGIMNTEAFF
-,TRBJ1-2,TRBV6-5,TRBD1,TGTGCCAGCTGGGACAGGGGGTTGGTTGGCTACACCTTC,CASWDRGLVGYTF
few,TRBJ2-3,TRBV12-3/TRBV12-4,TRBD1,TGTGCCAGCAGCGCGTTCGGACAGGGCCGGGAAGATACGCAGTATTTT,CASSAFGQGREDTQYF